A selection of T cell receptor beta chains follows, all from one sample in a study of PD-1 blockade in classical Hodgkin lymphoma. Sequencing used immunoSEQ multiplex PCR; TCRdb keeps in-frame clones, though not all of them. The repertoire includes 27,000 or so clones, 60% to 85% of them detected once, and about 2.4% sits in the top ten. The material was CD4+ T cells from blood, obtained at baseline. These receptor sequences come from a human donor with classical Hodgkin lymphoma. Each CDR3 is given with its conserved first and last residue. D genes are given only for firm matches. Size is omitted from some rows. Given values are once, few, many or a class for expanded clones.

d_call: .
v_call: TRBV29-1
clone_size: .
j_call: TRBJ1-3
cdr3_nt: TGCAGCGTTGCCGATCGACGAACTACTGGAAACACCATATATTTT
cdr3_aa: CSVADRRTTGNTIYF

d_call: TRBD1
v_call: TRBV12-5
clone_size: .
j_call: TRBJ2-7
cdr3_nt: TGTGCTAGTGGTTTGGTACTGGGGGACAGGGGGCTAACTAGCTCCTACGAGCAGTACTTC
cdr3_aa: CASGLVLGDRGLTSSYEQYF

d_call: TRBD2
v_call: TRBV9
clone_size: .
j_call: TRBJ2-2
cdr3_nt: TGTGCCAGCAGCCCCACCGGGGGGGCCCCCCGAGGGGAGCTGTTTTTT
cdr3_aa: CASSPTGGAPRGELFF

d_call: TRBD1
v_call: TRBV29-1
clone_size: .
j_call: TRBJ2-5
cdr3_nt: TGCAGCGCGGACAGGGGTCAGCAAGAGACCCAGTACTTC
cdr3_aa: CSADRGQQETQYF

d_call: .
v_call: TRBV29-1
clone_size: .
j_call: TRBJ1-1
cdr3_nt: TGCAGCGTTGACCCCGGGGGCGAGGGCACTGAAGCTTTCTTT
cdr3_aa: CSVDPGGEGTEAFF

d_call: .
v_call: TRBV18
clone_size: .
j_call: TRBJ1-3
cdr3_nt: TGTGCCAGCTCACCACCGGCCAGGGGAAACACCATATATTTT
cdr3_aa: CASSPPARGNTIYF

d_call: .
v_call: TRBV7-2
clone_size: .
j_call: TRBJ1-2
cdr3_nt: TGTGCCAGCAGCTTAGCGCTAGCAGTCCCAGTATATGGCTACACCTTC
cdr3_aa: CASSLALAVPVYGYTF

d_call: .
v_call: TRBV28
clone_size: few
j_call: TRBJ1-6
cdr3_nt: TGTGCCAGCATCCCTCAGGATAGGAGTTATTCACCCCTCCACTTT
cdr3_aa: CASIPQDRSYSPLHF

d_call: TRBD1
v_call: TRBV7-9
clone_size: .
j_call: TRBJ1-5
cdr3_nt: TGTGCCAGCAGCTTAGTGGCGACAGGGGAGTGGCAGCCCCAGCATTTT
cdr3_aa: CASSLVATGEWQPQHF

d_call: .
v_call: TRBV7-2
clone_size: .
j_call: TRBJ2-7
cdr3_nt: TGTGCCAGCAGCTGGGACCTCTACGAGCAGTACTTC
cdr3_aa: CASSWDLYEQYF